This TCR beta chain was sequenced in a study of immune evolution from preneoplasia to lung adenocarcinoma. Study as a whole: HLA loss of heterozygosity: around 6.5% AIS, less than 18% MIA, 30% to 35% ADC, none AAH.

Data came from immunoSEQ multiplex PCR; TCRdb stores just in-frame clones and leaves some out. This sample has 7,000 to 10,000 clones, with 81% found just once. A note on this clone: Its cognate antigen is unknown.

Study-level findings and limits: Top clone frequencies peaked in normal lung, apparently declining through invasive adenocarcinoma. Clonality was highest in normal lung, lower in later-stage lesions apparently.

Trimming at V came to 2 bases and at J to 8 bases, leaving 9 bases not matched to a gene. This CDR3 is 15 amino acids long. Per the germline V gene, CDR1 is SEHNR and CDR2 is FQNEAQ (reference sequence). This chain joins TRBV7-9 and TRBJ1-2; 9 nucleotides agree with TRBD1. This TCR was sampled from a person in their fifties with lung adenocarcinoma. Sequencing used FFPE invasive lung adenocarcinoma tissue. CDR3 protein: CASSLPGTGIEGYTF. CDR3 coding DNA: TGTGCCAGCAGCTTACCCGGGACAGGGATAGAGGGCTACACCTTC.